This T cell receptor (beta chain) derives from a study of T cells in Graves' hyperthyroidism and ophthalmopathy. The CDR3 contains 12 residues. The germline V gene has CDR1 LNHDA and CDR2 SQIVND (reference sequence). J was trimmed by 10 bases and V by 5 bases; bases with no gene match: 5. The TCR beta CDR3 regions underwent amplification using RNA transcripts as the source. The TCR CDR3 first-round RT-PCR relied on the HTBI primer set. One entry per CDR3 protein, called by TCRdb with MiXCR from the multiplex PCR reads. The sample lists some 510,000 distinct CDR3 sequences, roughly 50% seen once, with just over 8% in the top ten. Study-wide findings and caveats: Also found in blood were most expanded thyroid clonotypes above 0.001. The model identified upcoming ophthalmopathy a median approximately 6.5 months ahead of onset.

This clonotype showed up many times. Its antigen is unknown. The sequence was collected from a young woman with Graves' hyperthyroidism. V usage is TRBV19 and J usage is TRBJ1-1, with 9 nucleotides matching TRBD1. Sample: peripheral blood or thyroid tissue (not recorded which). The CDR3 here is CASSEGQGGAFF. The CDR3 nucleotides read TGTGCCAGTAGTGAGGGACAGGGAGGAGCTTTCTTT. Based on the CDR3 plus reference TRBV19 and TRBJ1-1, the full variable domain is DGGITQSPKYLFRKEGQNVTLSCEQNLNHDAMYWYRQDPGQGLRLIYYSQIVNDFQKGDIAEGYSVSREKKESFPLTVTSAQKNPTAFYLCASSEGQGGAFFGQGTRLTVV.